The 10 T cell receptor beta chains below were found in one sample sequenced in a study of blood T cell repertoires in COVID-19. Sequencing used immunoSEQ multiplex PCR; TCRdb keeps in-frame clones, though not all of them. The data show fewer than 300,000 clones, with 88% seen just once and more than 1% held by the top ten. Material: PBMCs or T cells enriched from blood (not recorded which). Receptors originate from a woman between 40 and 55 years old with acute COVID-19.

V usage is TRBV28 and J usage is TRBJ2-2, with D unclear. The CDR3 totals 11 residues. Germline V gene data show CDR1 as MDHEN and CDR2 as SYDVKM. V shed 3 bases and J shed 7 bases, with 3 bases lying between them. Here the CDR3 reads CASSFRGELFF. DNA for the CDR3: TGTGCCAGCAGTTTTCGCGGGGAGCTGTTTTTT.

This clone has just one count. V is TRBV2 and J is TRBJ2-7; 9 bases map to TRBD2. V lost 1 base and J lost 3; bases outside the gene matches: 7. Germline V lookup: CDR1 SNHLY, CDR2 FYNNEI. The CDR3 runs 16 residues. CDR3 DNA sequence: TGTGCCAGCAGTGAAGGCTTGGCGGGAGGGTTCTACGAGCAGTACTTC. Translation gives CASSEGLAGGFYEQYF.

The chain couples TRBV2 to TRBJ1-1; weak D call: TRBD1 (6 bases). This CDR3 spans 14 amino acids. CDR1 is SNHLY and CDR2 is FYNNEI in the germline V gene. V was cut by 8 bases and J by 0 bases, with 13 bases left in between. The CDR3 loop is CASVLQGVNTEAFF. As DNA, the CDR3 is TGTGCCAGCGTCTTACAGGGCGTGAACACTGAAGCTTTCTTT.

CDR3 sequence reads: CAISATVHNEQFF. In DNA form, the CDR3 reads TGTGCCATCAGTGCGACAGTTCACAATGAGCAGTTCTTC. The rearrangement joins TRBV10-3 to TRBJ2-1; D is perhaps TRBD1 (5 bases). Germline V CDR1 and CDR2: ENHRY, SYGVKD. The V end was cut by 4 bases, the J end by 5 bases, with 9 bases between. This CDR3 contains 13 residues.

This clone has just one count. V is TRBV6-5 and J is TRBJ1-4; D unresolved. With 0 bases removed from V and 10 bases from J, the gap between germline ends came to 15 bases. This CDR3 comprises 15 residues. Germline CDR1 and CDR2: MNHEY and SVGAGI. CDR3 coding DNA: TGTGCCAGCAGTTACTCGATCTCGGGCGGAGGAAAACTGTTTTTT. As protein: CASSYSISGGGKLFF.

The chain couples TRBV29-1 to TRBJ2-1; TRBD1 is a possible D gene (5 bases). V gave up 4 bases and J gave up 5 bases, with 15 bases separating them. This CDR3 has 14 amino acids. Germline loops: CDR1 SQVTM, CDR2 ANQGSEA. In nucleotides, the CDR3 is TGCAGCGTTGCCCCAGGGATGGTAAACAATGAGCAGTTCTTC. Its protein is CSVAPGMVNNEQFF.

The gene calls are TRBV2 and TRBJ1-2, with 9 bases fitting TRBD1. V was clipped by 4 bases and J by 7 bases; unmatched bases: 7. CDR1 is SNHLY, CDR2 FYNNEI, per germline. The CDR3 totals 14 residues. CDR3 DNA sequence: TGTGCCAGCAGTGTTCCGGGACAGGGACTTGGCTACACCTTC. Translated: CASSVPGQGLGYTF.

J is TRBJ2-3 and V is TRBV27; 11 nucleotides match TRBD2. The trim removed 8 bases at V and 2 bases at J, leaving 6 bases unmatched. The CDR3 spans 15 residues. Germline V CDR1 and CDR2: MNHEY, SMNVEV (reference sequence). CDR3 protein: CASRSSGGFTDTQYF. The DNA of the CDR3 is TGTGCCAGCCGATCTAGCGGGGGGTTCACAGATACGCAGTATTTT.

The chain carries TRBV9 and TRBJ2-1, with 8 bases that match TRBD2. Germline loops: CDR1 SGDLS, CDR2 YYNGEE. Trimming took 0 bases from V and 10 from J; bases not matched to a gene: 12. The CDR3 consists of 16 residues. In DNA, the CDR3 is TGTGCCAGCAGCGTAGCTATACGGGAGGGCATCGGGGAGCAGTTCTTC. Translated: CASSVAIREGIGEQFF.

This clone showed up just once. This sequence joins TRBV7-8 and TRBJ1-5; weak D call: TRBD1 (6 bases). This CDR3 spans 15 amino acids. The germline CDR1 and CDR2 sequences are SGHVS and FQNEAQ. V was clipped by 2 bases and J by 4 bases, with 12 bases between them. The CDR3 sequence: CASSLTQGPNQPQHF. The CDR3, as DNA: TGTGCCAGCAGCTTAACACAGGGCCCGAATCAGCCCCAGCATTTT. Combining the CDR3 with reference TRBV7-8 and TRBJ1-5 gives the whole variable domain GAGVSQSPRYKVAKRGQDVALRCDPISGHVSLFWYQQALGQGPEFLTYFQNEAQLDKSGLPSDRFFAERPEGSVSTLKIQRTQQEDSAVYLCASSLTQGPNQPQHFGDGTRLSIL.